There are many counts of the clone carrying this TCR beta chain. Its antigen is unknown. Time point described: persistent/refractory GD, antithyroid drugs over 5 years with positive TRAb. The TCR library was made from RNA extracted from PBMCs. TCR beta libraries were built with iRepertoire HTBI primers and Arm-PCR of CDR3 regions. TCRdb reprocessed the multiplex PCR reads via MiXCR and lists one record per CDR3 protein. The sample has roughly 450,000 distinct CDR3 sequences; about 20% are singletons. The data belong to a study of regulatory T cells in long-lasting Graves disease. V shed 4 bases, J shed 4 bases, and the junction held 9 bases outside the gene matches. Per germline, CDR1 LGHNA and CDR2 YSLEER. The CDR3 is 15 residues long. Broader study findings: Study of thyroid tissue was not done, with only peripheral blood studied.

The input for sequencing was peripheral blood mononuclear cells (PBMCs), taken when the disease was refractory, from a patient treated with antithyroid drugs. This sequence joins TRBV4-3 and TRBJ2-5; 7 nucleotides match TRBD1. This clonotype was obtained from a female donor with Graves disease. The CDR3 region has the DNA TGCGCCAGCAGCCGCACGACAGGGAGTAGAGAGACCCAGTACTTC. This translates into CASSRTTGSRETQYF.